This paragraph covers one TCR beta chain sequence. Its target is unknown. V was trimmed by 4 bases and J by 3 bases, leaving 14 bases between them. Germline V lookup: CDR1 SGHDT, CDR2 YYEEEE. This CDR3 region has 15 residues. This sample stems from a study of T cells in Graves' hyperthyroidism and ophthalmopathy. General study points: Separation of ophthalmopathy from stable hyperthyroidism was achieved by a 13 V-J model. Most clonotypes that expanded in the thyroid above 0.001 also showed up in blood.

TCR beta CDR3 sequences were amplified from RNA transcripts. TCR CDR3 regions were first amplified by RT-PCR with HTBI primers. Via MiXCR, TCRdb re-called the multiplex PCR reads, giving one row per CDR3 protein. Of hundreds of thousands of distinct CDR3 sequences in the sample, 35% to 40% are singletons; the top ten hold 8.9%. Calling Graves' hyperthyroidism stable meant ophthalmopathy did not progress within 18 months. Sequenced sample: blood. This clonotype was sampled from a young man with Graves' hyperthyroidism. This sequence joins TRBV5-6 and TRBJ1-5; no clear D. CDR3 in DNA: TGTGCCAGCAGCCCCCGGGGTCTACCCAATCAGCCCCAGCATTTT. Translation gives CASSPRGLPNQPQHF.